The clone carrying this T cell receptor (beta chain) was seen a few times. Antigen unknown. Antigen-specific CD4+ T cells were expanded with viral peptide pools in the ViraFEST assay before sequencing. Investigators separated out CD4+ T cells once 10 days of culture had passed. As their vaccination, participants received two doses of either BNT162b2 or mRNA-1273. None of the vaccinated had previously contracted SARS-CoV-2, and their nucleocapsid antibodies tested negative. Every well got a few million PBMC, which were grown with around 11 IU/ml IL-2 and about 9.7 ug/ml peptides. This record comes from a study of vaccination effects on CD4 cells after COVID-19. TCRdb's table, derived via immunoSEQ multiplex PCR, lists solely in-frame clones and lacks some. The sample consists of about 59,000 clones, 60% to 80% of them appearing once. Study-wide results and limits: Healthy vaccinees' vaccine-induced clones included only 1 of 255 that recognized common cold coronaviruses. There was marked clonal contraction among infection- and vaccine-induced clones late after vaccination.

CDR1 is SEHNR and CDR2 is FQNEAQ in the germline V gene (reference sequence). The CDR3 spans 14 residues. Losses at the gene ends were 5 bases for V and 4 bases for J; bases not matched to a gene: 6. This receptor was taken from a human donor who received a COVID-19 vaccine. The V and J genes are TRBV7-9 and TRBJ1-2; 8 bases match TRBD1. Sample: CD4+ T cells from PBMCs cultured with HCoV-OC43 spike peptides, taken after COVID-19 vaccination. Subset described: HCoV-OC43 spike overlapping peptide pool stimulation. CDR3 loop: CASSRSDRAYGYTF. The CDR3 DNA reads as TGTGCCAGCAGCCGATCGGACAGGGCCTATGGCTACACCTTC. Looking up the rest from reference TRBV7-9 and TRBJ1-2 gives the full variable domain: DTGVSQNPRHKITKRGQNVTFRCDPISEHNRLYWYRQTLGQGPEFLTYFQNEAQLEKSRLLSDRFSAERPKGSFSTLEIQRTEQGDSAMYLCASSRSDRAYGYTFGSGTRLTVV.